The 11 T cell receptor beta chains in this list originate from one sample, sequenced in a study of T cell responses to AZD1222 COVID-19 vaccine. TCRdb's table, derived via immunoSEQ multiplex PCR, lists solely in-frame clones and lacks some. The sample has about 160,000 clones, under 95% seen once. Sequencing used peripheral blood, obtained on day 0 of MenACWY control vaccination. The source is an adult in good health.

The CDR3 DNA reads as TGTGCCACCAGTGATTTGGAATCAAGAGCGGGAGTATCGTACAATGAGCAGTTCTTC. Residues: CATSDLESRAGVSYNEQFF. The genes are TRBV24-1 and TRBJ2-1, with 8 positions matching TRBD2. Trimming cost V 0 bases and J 4 bases; bases outside gene matches: 13. This CDR3 spans 19 amino acids. CDR1 is KGHDR and CDR2 is SFDVKD in the germline V gene.

The V gene is TRBV6-5, the J gene TRBJ2-7; D is uncertain. V shed 9 bases and J shed 0 bases, with 12 bases lying between them. CDR3 size: 13 residues. The germline V gene encodes CDR1 MNHEY and CDR2 SVGAGI. In DNA form, the CDR3 reads TGTGCCAGTGTTCGGCCGAGCTCCTACGAGCAGTACTTC. Its translation is CASVRPSSYEQYF.

V is TRBV7-9 and J is TRBJ1-2; tentatively, D is TRBD1 (6 bases). This CDR3 has 13 residues. Germline CDR1 is SEHNR and CDR2 is FQNEAQ (reference sequence). V was shortened by 5 bases and J by 2 bases, with 9 bases between the two germline ends. Here the CDR3 DNA reads TGTGCCAGCAGCGTTACAGGGAACTATGGCTACACCTTC. Translated: CASSVTGNYGYTF. The full variable domain, with the rest looked up from reference TRBV7-9 and TRBJ1-2, is DTGVSQNPRHKITKRGQNVTFRCDPISEHNRLYWYRQTLGQGPEFLTYFQNEAQLEKSRLLSDRFSAERPKGSFSTLEIQRTEQGDSAMYLCASSVTGNYGYTFGSGTRLTVV.

The chain carries TRBV9 and TRBJ2-1; 10 nucleotides agree with TRBD2. Looked up from germline, CDR1 is SGDLS and CDR2 is YYNGEE. The J segment lost 9 bases and the V segment lost 4 bases, leaving 7 bases of the junction unmatched. This CDR3 spans 14 amino acids. CDR3 residues: CASSISGRAPEQFF. In nucleotides, the CDR3 is TGTGCCAGCAGCATCAGCGGGAGGGCCCCTGAGCAGTTCTTC.

V is TRBV19 and J is TRBJ2-7; TRBD1 might be the D (8 bases). There are 15 residues in the CDR3. V dropped 1 base and J dropped 4 bases, with 14 bases sitting between them. Germline CDR1 and CDR2: LNHDA and SQIVND (reference sequence). In DNA, the CDR3 is TGTGCCAGTAGTATAGTACAGGGGGGGCGATACGAGCAGTACTTC. The encoded protein is CASSIVQGGRYEQYF.

V and J are TRBV7-3 and TRBJ2-7; possible D gene TRBD2, 5 bases. Trimming stripped 2 bases from V and 6 bases from J, with 8 bases between. The germline CDR1 and CDR2 sequences are SGHTA and FQGTGA. The CDR3 sequence is 12 residues long. The CDR3 sequence is CASSLARGEQYF. CDR3 nucleotides: TGTGCCAGCAGCTTAGCACGGGGCGAGCAGTACTTC.

The V and J genes are TRBV24-1 and TRBJ2-1, with D possibly being TRBD1 (6 bases). The CDR3 is 11 residues long. Germline CDR1 is KGHDR and CDR2 is SFDVKD. The V end lost 6 bases, the J end lost 11 bases, and 10 bases lay between the germline ends. Here the CDR3 reads CATSLGTKQFF. CDR3 DNA sequence: TGTGCCACCAGTTTAGGGACAAAGCAGTTCTTC.

The CDR3 protein is CASSSKSHQPQHF. CDR3 nucleotides: TGTGCCAGCAGTTCTAAGAGCCATCAGCCCCAGCATTTT. The chain carries TRBV27 and TRBJ1-5; D is unresolved. The V end was cut by 4 bases, the J end by 5 bases, with 9 bases between. There are 13 residues in the CDR3. Germline values: CDR1 MNHEY, CDR2 SMNVEV (reference sequence).

The V gene is TRBV5-1, the J gene TRBJ2-7, with 7 bases lining up with TRBD2. The CDR3 consists of 14 residues. The V segment lost 0 bases and the J segment 6 bases; nucleotides outside the gene matches: 6. The V gene's germline CDR1 is SGHRS and CDR2 YFSETQ. This CDR3 is CASSLGTRSSEQYF. Written as DNA, the CDR3 is TGCGCCAGCAGCTTGGGGACTAGGTCTAGCGAGCAGTACTTC.

This chain uses TRBV29-1 with TRBJ1-4; 7 nucleotides match TRBD1. Germline CDR1 SQVTM, CDR2 ANQGSEA. The CDR3 extends over 13 amino acids. After removal of 6 bases from V and 6 bases from J, the junction contained 7 bases not matched to a gene. The CDR3: CSVGDSRHEKLFF. DNA for the CDR3: TGCAGCGTCGGGGACAGCCGTCATGAAAAACTGTTTTTT.

The chain combines TRBV28 with TRBJ1-5, with 7 bases lining up with TRBD1. This CDR3 spans 15 amino acids. J lost 2 bases, V lost 6 bases, and 7 bases had no gene match. Germline CDR1 reads MDHEN; CDR2 reads SYDVKM. As DNA, the CDR3 is TGTGCCAGCAGACGACAGGGATCTCGCAATCAGCCCCAGCATTTT. Translation: CASRRQGSRNQPQHF.